This T cell receptor beta chain was identified in a study of CD8 T cells in ankylosing spondylitis (dated by TCRdb to about 2017). Turning to the overall study: The study set out to find disease-linked TCR variants by profiling T cell receptor beta repertoires in ankylosing spondylitis patients and healthy donors. The full study cohort was made up of over 20 ankylosing spondylitis patients and 108 healthy donors. Samples of peripheral blood were taken, and for ankylosing spondylitis patients, synovial fluid was collected as well. Beyond this particular receptor, the publication reports: Blood from ankylosing spondylitis patients appeared to be characterized by a TCR beta motif composed of about eight highly homologous amino acid variants. Some motif variants were previously reported in synovial fluid and blood of reactive arthritis patients, suggesting common disease-initiation mechanisms. The disease-linked clones were reported as significantly enriched in matched synovial fluid samples from ankylosing spondylitis patients. The disease-linked clones had a CD8+ phenotype and were found at relatively low frequencies in peripheral blood.

Sequencing used an Illumina HiSeq 2500. Quantitative 5'-RACE with molecular barcodes was used to prepare TCR beta libraries. The source study handled its data this way. A new computational method, built on a probabilistic model of VDJ rearrangement, was used to identify disease-linked TCR variants. TCRdb reworked the public reads: Q25 trimming with fastp, MiXCR clone assembly, productive beta chains retained. Each CDR3 protein gets just one entry, which takes the most common genes and DNA from the rows behind it. For this entry, the V and J calls and clone size follow TCRdb and not the study's own pipeline. This sample gives 800,000 to 900,000 distinct CDR3 sequences in total; about 12% of them show up just once. Under 0.6% of the sample is held by the ten biggest clonotypes. The sample holds many counts of this clonotype. No cognate antigen has been identified for it. No base qualities exist here, and no much larger clone lies one base off it.

The germline V gene encodes CDR1 MNHEY and CDR2 SMNVEV (reference sequence). The CDR3 has 13 amino acids, counting the end cysteine and phenylalanine. The DNA shown is the 39-base CDR3, in frame from base 1. The trim is 5 bases for V and 5 bases for J, with a gap of 12 bases between the germline ends. This receptor chain uses TRBV27 and TRBJ2-5; the D gene is possibly TRBD1, with 6 bases matching. The sequence derives from a male donor with ankylosing spondylitis. The sample comprised blood, either unsorted or a sorted T cell fraction (not recorded which). The encoded CDR3 is CASSTRQEETQYF. The DNA reads as follows: TGTGCCAGCAGTACCCGACAGGAGGAGACCCAGTACTTC.